A selection of T cell receptor beta chains follows, all from one sample in a study of blood T cell repertoires in COVID-19. The protocol was immunoSEQ multiplex PCR, while the TCRdb copy is restricted to in-frame clones and leaves out a portion. The sample has 200,000 to 250,000 clones, around 90% seen once; the top ten hold over 1.2%. The source material was peripheral blood. The receptors were gathered from a man older than 75 with acute or convalescent COVID-19. CDR3s include the opening cysteine and the closing phenylalanine or tryptophan. Each record gives: CDR3 DNA, CDR3 protein, J gene, V gene, clone size, D gene. The D gene is left open where the match is weak. Size is omitted from some rows. Given values are once, few, many or a class for expanded clones.

CDR3 DNA: TGTGCCAGCAGCCCCTGGACAGGGCAAACTGAAGCTTTCTTT
CDR3 protein: CASSPWTGQTEAFF
J gene: TRBJ1-1
V gene: TRBV9
clone size: -
D gene: TRBD1

CDR3 DNA: TGTGCCAGCAGCGGGACAGGGCGCACCGGGGAGCTGTTTTTT
CDR3 protein: CASSGTGRTGELFF
J gene: TRBJ2-2
V gene: TRBV7-3
clone size: -
D gene: TRBD1

CDR3 DNA: TGTGCCAGCAGCTTTCGAACCGGGACAGGCCAAGAGACCCAGTACTTC
CDR3 protein: CASSFRTGTGQETQYF
J gene: TRBJ2-5
V gene: TRBV5-6
clone size: -
D gene: TRBD1

CDR3 DNA: TGTGCCACCAGTGATTTGCCGGGAGCGAGTGATACGCAGTATTTT
CDR3 protein: CATSDLPGASDTQYF
J gene: TRBJ2-3
V gene: TRBV24-1
clone size: -
D gene: -

CDR3 DNA: TGTGCCAGTAGCGGGACAGGCAGCTTGAACACTGAAGCTTTCTTT
CDR3 protein: CASSGTGSLNTEAFF
J gene: TRBJ1-1
V gene: TRBV19
clone size: -
D gene: TRBD1

CDR3 DNA: TGTGCCAGTAGTATCAACAGGGAGGGCTATGGCTACACCTTC
CDR3 protein: CASSINREGYGYTF
J gene: TRBJ1-2
V gene: TRBV19
clone size: -
D gene: -

CDR3 DNA: TGTGCCAGCAGTTATCTGGAGAGGGCTTTCTTT
CDR3 protein: CASSYLERAFF
J gene: TRBJ1-1
V gene: TRBV6-5
clone size: -
D gene: -

CDR3 DNA: TGTGCCAGCAGTCGGGACAGGGGGGACACTGAAGCTTTCTTT
CDR3 protein: CASSRDRGDTEAFF
J gene: TRBJ1-1
V gene: TRBV11-1
clone size: -
D gene: TRBD1

CDR3 DNA: TGTGCCAGCAGCTTAGATTATGAGAATCAGCCCCAGCATTTT
CDR3 protein: CASSLDYENQPQHF
J gene: TRBJ1-5
V gene: TRBV11-2
clone size: -
D gene: -

CDR3 DNA: TGTGCCAGCAGCGCGAGGGACTCCTATAATTCACCCCTCCACTTT
CDR3 protein: CASSARDSYNSPLHF
J gene: TRBJ1-6
V gene: TRBV9
clone size: -
D gene: -

CDR3 DNA: TGTGCCAGCAGCATTACCGGGACAGACTACAATGAGCAGTTCTTC
CDR3 protein: CASSITGTDYNEQFF
J gene: TRBJ2-1
V gene: TRBV9
clone size: -
D gene: TRBD1

CDR3 DNA: TGCGCCAGCAGTCCAGGAAACCCCCTAACAACTAATGAAAAACTGTTTTTT
CDR3 protein: CASSPGNPLTTNEKLFF
J gene: TRBJ1-4
V gene: TRBV4-1
clone size: -
D gene: -

CDR3 DNA: TGTGCCAGTAGTATACAGACAACTGGGGCCAACGTCCTGACTTTC
CDR3 protein: CASSIQTTGANVLTF
J gene: TRBJ2-6
V gene: TRBV19
clone size: -
D gene: -

CDR3 DNA: TGTGCCAGCAGTCCTGGGACAGGGATAAGCAATCAGCCCCAGCATTTT
CDR3 protein: CASSPGTGISNQPQHF
J gene: TRBJ1-5
V gene: TRBV28
clone size: -
D gene: TRBD1

CDR3 DNA: TGTGCCAGCAGTTACCGGGTTTCTCGAGAGCAGTACTTC
CDR3 protein: CASSYRVSREQYF
J gene: TRBJ2-7
V gene: TRBV6-5
clone size: -
D gene: -

CDR3 DNA: TGTGCCAGCAGCCTCGGACTCAATACGCAGTATTTT
CDR3 protein: CASSLGLNTQYF
J gene: TRBJ2-3
V gene: TRBV7-2
clone size: -
D gene: -

CDR3 DNA: TGCAGCGCCCGGACAGGGGGGGGGAACACTGAAGCTTTCTTT
CDR3 protein: CSARTGGGNTEAFF
J gene: TRBJ1-1
V gene: TRBV29-1
clone size: -
D gene: TRBD1

CDR3 DNA: TGTGCCAGCAGTTCCAGCGGGAGAAAGACCGGGGAGCTGTTTTTT
CDR3 protein: CASSSSGRKTGELFF
J gene: TRBJ2-2
V gene: TRBV6-5
clone size: -
D gene: TRBD2

CDR3 DNA: TGTGCCAGCAGCAACGCCCGGACTCAGAGCTCCTACAATGAGCAGTTCTTC
CDR3 protein: CASSNARTQSSYNEQFF
J gene: TRBJ2-1
V gene: TRBV21-1
clone size: -
D gene: -

CDR3 DNA: TGCGCCAGCAGCTTGGAGGGGACAGGGGCCCCAAGTACCTTC
CDR3 protein: CASSLEGTGAPSTF
J gene: TRBJ1-2
V gene: TRBV5-1
clone size: -
D gene: TRBD1

CDR3 DNA: TGTGCCAGCAGCCCCTGGAGTCCACGGGGTGAGCAGTTCTTC
CDR3 protein: CASSPWSPRGEQFF
J gene: TRBJ2-1
V gene: TRBV27
clone size: -
D gene: -

CDR3 DNA: TGCGCCAGCAGCACCCGCGGTTCGGAGCAGTACTTC
CDR3 protein: CASSTRGSEQYF
J gene: TRBJ2-7
V gene: TRBV5-1
clone size: -
D gene: -

CDR3 DNA: TGTGCCAGCAGCTTAGGAATCAGGGACTATGGCTACACCTTC
CDR3 protein: CASSLGIRDYGYTF
J gene: TRBJ1-2
V gene: TRBV7-2
clone size: -
D gene: -

CDR3 DNA: TGTGCCAGCAGCTTGGGACCCCCGACAGGGTACTCACCCCTCCACTTT
CDR3 protein: CASSLGPPTGYSPLHF
J gene: TRBJ1-6
V gene: TRBV7-2
clone size: few
D gene: TRBD1

CDR3 DNA: TGTGCCAGCAGCTGGACTAGGGGGAGGGTGGAGCAGTACTTC
CDR3 protein: CASSWTRGRVEQYF
J gene: TRBJ2-7
V gene: TRBV7-8
clone size: -
D gene: -

CDR3 DNA: TGCAGCGTTGGGGACAGCCTCAATCAGCCCCAGCATTTT
CDR3 protein: CSVGDSLNQPQHF
J gene: TRBJ1-5
V gene: TRBV29-1
clone size: -
D gene: TRBD1

CDR3 DNA: TGTGCCAGCAAGCTCTTTCTGGAGGAGAACTATGGCTACACCTTC
CDR3 protein: CASKLFLEENYGYTF
J gene: TRBJ1-2
V gene: TRBV6-5
clone size: -
D gene: -

CDR3 DNA: TGTGCCAGCAGTCAGGGTGGCGAGGCTTTCTTT
CDR3 protein: CASSQGGEAFF
J gene: TRBJ1-1
V gene: TRBV6-2/TRBV6-3
clone size: -
D gene: -

CDR3 DNA: TGTGCCAGCAGCTTAGATGGACAGGGTGGGACTGAAGCTTTCTTT
CDR3 protein: CASSLDGQGGTEAFF
J gene: TRBJ1-1
V gene: TRBV11-2
clone size: -
D gene: TRBD1

CDR3 DNA: TGTGCCAGCAGCCGGGACAGTAACTATGGCTACACCTTC
CDR3 protein: CASSRDSNYGYTF
J gene: TRBJ1-2
V gene: TRBV2
clone size: -
D gene: TRBD1

CDR3 DNA: TGTGCCAGCAGGAGGGACTCTAGCGGATCCTACGAGCAGTACTTC
CDR3 protein: CASRRDSSGSYEQYF
J gene: TRBJ2-7
V gene: TRBV7-2
clone size: -
D gene: TRBD2